This TCR beta chain stems from a study of T cell responses to AZD1222 COVID-19 vaccine. Study-wide results and caveats: Baseline serology detected seropositivity in only a handful of AZD1222 recipients. Donors in the cohort were predominantly white British and more often female, and clonal diversity was possibly underestimated.

Using immunoSEQ multiplex PCR, the repertoire was profiled, and TCRdb retains in-frame clones only, with some absent. The sample has some 190,000 clones, around 91% seen once; the top ten hold roughly 6.9%. With respect to this clone: Its antigen is not known.

CDR1 and CDR2 from the germline V gene are SGHKS and YYEKEE (reference sequence). Between the trimmed V and J ends, which lost 2 bases and 1 base, there was a span of 12 bases. This CDR3 region has 15 residues. This material consisted of peripheral blood, taken on day 0 of AZD1222 vaccination. The clonotype was recovered from an adult in good health. This chain links TRBV5-5 with TRBJ2-5, with TRBD2 as a possible D gene (6 bases). CDR3 residues: CASSFRVAAQETQYF. For the CDR3, the DNA is TGTGCCAGCAGCTTCAGGGTAGCGGCCCAAGAGACCCAGTACTTC. Drawing the rest from reference TRBV5-5 and TRBJ2-5, the complete variable domain is DAGVTQSPTHLIKTRGQQVTLRCSPISGHKSVSWYQQVLGQGPQFIFQYYEKEERGRGNFPDRFSARQFPNYSSELNVNALLLGDSALYLCASSFRVAAQETQYFGPGTRLLVL.